The rows below give T cell receptor beta chains drawn from one sample of a study of Graves' ophthalmopathy and Graves' hyperthyroidism. Using its own MiXCR run on the multiplex PCR reads, TCRdb lists one record per CDR3 protein. The sample shows a few hundred thousand distinct CDR3 sequences, 15% to 20% of them seen only once. Source material: peripheral blood. The receptors here all came from a woman aged 18-29 years with Graves' ophthalmopathy. CDR3s include the opening cysteine and the closing phenylalanine or tryptophan. D genes are given only for firm matches. The size of a clone is reported for some rows only, either as once, few or many, or as a class for expanded clones.

D gene	clone size	V gene	J gene	CDR3 protein	CDR3 DNA
.	many	TRBV20-1	TRBJ1-1	CSARTDGNTEAFF	TGCAGTGCTAGAACGGACGGAAACACTGAAGCTTTCTTT
.	many	TRBV6-2/TRBV6-3	TRBJ1-5	CASRPTGLVNQPQHF	TGTGCCAGCAGACCTACGGGGTTGGTCAATCAGCCCCAGCATTTT
.	many	TRBV20-1	TRBJ1-1	CSARRQGLEAFF	TGCAGTGCTAGAAGGCAGGGGTTGGAAGCTTTCTTT
.	many	TRBV20-1	TRBJ2-7	CSALQSRLSSYEQYF	TGCAGTGCCCTTCAGAGCAGACTAAGCTCCTACGAGCAGTACTTC
TRBD1	.	TRBV4-1	TRBJ2-2	CASSQMTGVIAGELFF	TGCGCCAGCAGCCAAATGACAGGGGTTATCGCCGGGGAGCTGTTTTTT
.	many	TRBV19	TRBJ1-2	CASSIPNAYGANYGYTF	TGTGCCAGTAGTATACCAAACGCCTATGGGGCGAACTATGGCTACACCTTC
.	few	TRBV6-1	TRBJ2-7	CASRSANRAYEQYF	TGTGCCAGCAGGTCTGCGAATAGAGCCTACGAGCAGTACTTC
.	.	TRBV12-3/TRBV12-4	TRBJ1-1	CASSSSRATEAFF	TGTGCCAGCAGTTCTTCCAGGGCCACTGAAGCTTTCTTT
TRBD1	once	TRBV6-2/TRBV6-3	TRBJ1-5	CASSYSKGRTGRYSNQPQHF	TGTGCCAGCAGTTACTCGAAGGGGAGGACAGGTCGCTATAGCAATCAGCCCCAGCATTTT
TRBD1	.	TRBV11-2	TRBJ1-6	CASSSWTGENSPLHF	TGTGCCAGCAGCTCCTGGACAGGGGAGAATTCACCCCTCCACTTT
.	.	TRBV7-2	TRBJ2-7	CASSFPLGEQYF	TGTGCCAGCAGCTTCCCCCTGGGTGAGCAGTACTTC
.	many	TRBV7-2	TRBJ1-6	CASTPSGGRNSPLHF	TGTGCCAGCACGCCGAGTGGGGGGCGAAATTCACCCCTCCACTTT
.	many	TRBV6-2/TRBV6-3	TRBJ1-1	CASSYSGSSWRAFF	TGTGCCAGCAGTTACTCGGGGAGTTCGTGGAGAGCTTTCTTT
.	.	TRBV12-3/TRBV12-4	TRBJ2-7	CASSYSGDHYEQYF	TGTGCCAGCAGTTACTCGGGGGACCACTACGAGCAGTACTTC
TRBD1	.	TRBV7-3	TRBJ2-2	CASSLRTGGSGELFF	TGTGCCAGCAGCCTCCGGACAGGGGGCTCCGGGGAGCTGTTTTTT
.	many	TRBV30	TRBJ2-7	CAWSGSNYEQYF	TGTGCCTGGAGCGGCTCAAACTACGAGCAGTACTTC
TRBD2	many	TRBV28	TRBJ2-5	CASSPGLAGARRETQYF	TGTGCCAGCAGCCCGGGACTAGCGGGGGCCCGGAGGGAGACCCAGTACTTC
.	.	TRBV7-2	TRBJ1-2	CASSPQIHYGYTF	TGTGCCAGCAGCCCCCAAATACACTATGGCTACACCTTC
TRBD2	many	TRBV20-1	TRBJ2-7	CSAISGGVQRGEQYF	TGCAGTGCTATAAGCGGGGGGGTCCAAAGGGGCGAGCAGTACTTC
.	many	TRBV15	TRBJ2-7	CATSTQQGYNEQYF	TGTGCCACCAGCACCCAACAGGGTTACAACGAGCAGTACTTC
TRBD1	many	TRBV28	TRBJ2-7	CASGLNRDSYEQYF	TGTGCCAGCGGTCTGAACCGGGACAGCTACGAGCAGTACTTC
TRBD1	.	TRBV13	TRBJ1-1	CASSSRDRGMGTEAFF	TGTGCCAGCAGCTCCCGGGACAGGGGGATGGGCACTGAAGCTTTCTTT
.	many	TRBV19	TRBJ1-5	CASSLLGSRQPQHF	TGTGCCAGTAGTTTGTTGGGGTCCCGTCAGCCCCAGCATTTT
TRBD1	.	TRBV19	TRBJ1-5	CASAGTGGGQPQHF	TGTGCCAGTGCCGGGACAGGGGGCGGTCAGCCCCAGCATTTT
.	many	TRBV27	TRBJ1-1	CASSFSRATEAFF	TGTGCCAGCAGTTTTAGCAGGGCCACTGAAGCTTTCTTT
TRBD1	many	TRBV4-2	TRBJ2-7	CASSPITPQGAKNYEQYF	TGTGCCAGCAGCCCAATCACCCCACAGGGGGCGAAGAACTACGAGCAGTACTTC
.	many	TRBV20-1	TRBJ2-2	CSARDIPTGELFF	TGCAGTGCTAGAGATATACCCACCGGGGAGCTGTTTTTT
.	.	TRBV6-4	TRBJ2-2	CASSVQANTGELFF	TGTGCCAGCAGTGTGCAGGCGAACACCGGGGAGCTGTTTTTT
.	many	TRBV3-1	TRBJ2-7	CASSQESSTLSYEQYF	TGTGCCAGCAGCCAAGAGTCGAGTACCCTAAGCTACGAGCAGTACTTC
.	many	TRBV11-2	TRBJ2-7	CASSLDRGRDRYF	TGTGCCAGCAGCTTAGATCGGGGAAGGGATCGGTACTTC
.	many	TRBV28	TRBJ2-5	CASKGPGWTQYF	TGTGCCAGCAAAGGACCTGGATGGACCCAGTACTTC
TRBD1	many	TRBV27	TRBJ1-1	CASSLEGQGASFVAEAFF	TGTGCCAGCAGTTTGGAAGGGCAGGGGGCGAGTTTCGTGGCTGAAGCTTTCTTT
.	many	TRBV7-9	TRBJ2-7	CASSFGQRDLVREQYF	TGTGCCAGCAGCTTCGGACAGCGGGACCTAGTTAGAGAGCAGTACTTC
TRBD2	many	TRBV6-1	TRBJ2-7	CASRRTSGTSGQYF	TGTGCCAGCAGGAGGACTAGCGGGACCTCCGGGCAGTACTTC
TRBD2	many	TRBV6-1	TRBJ2-2	CASSREGPLSGTGELFF	TGTGCCAGCAGCCGGGAGGGCCCTTTATCGGGCACCGGGGAGCTGTTTTTT
TRBD2	many	TRBV6-1	TRBJ2-7	CASSVAGRGNEQYF	TGTGCCAGCAGCGTAGCGGGGCGCGGGAACGAGCAGTACTTC
TRBD1	many	TRBV6-2/TRBV6-3	TRBJ2-7	CASSRFNRGRLIVSYEQYF	TGTGCCAGCAGTCGATTTAACAGGGGGCGCCTCATCGTCTCCTACGAGCAGTACTTC
.	many	TRBV30	TRBJ1-2	CADQRGRDGYTF	TGTGCCGACCAGCGGGGTAGGGATGGCTACACCTTC
.	many	TRBV28	TRBJ1-1	CASSSLGGGFLNTEAFF	TGTGCCAGCAGTTCCCTCGGGGGGGGCTTTTTGAACACTGAAGCTTTCTTT
.	many	TRBV28	TRBJ1-2	CASSLNQFGYTF	TGTGCCAGCAGTTTAAATCAATTTGGCTACACCTTC
.	many	TRBV12-3/TRBV12-4	TRBJ1-3	CASSSGTAFKAIYF	TGTGCCAGCAGTTCGGGGACTGCCTTTAAAGCCATATATTTT
.	many	TRBV29-1	TRBJ1-1	CSVVRRPEAFF	TGCAGCGTTGTTAGGCGGCCTGAAGCTTTCTTT
.	many	TRBV18	TRBJ1-3	CASSPLRTDLGNTIYF	TGTGCCAGCTCACCACTGCGGACAGACTTAGGAAACACCATATATTTT
.	.	TRBV6-1	TRBJ2-5	CASSAYQGATETQYF	TGTGCCAGCAGTGCCTACCAGGGTGCGACGGAGACCCAGTACTTC
.	many	TRBV6-2/TRBV6-3	TRBJ1-2	CASSDGADGYTF	TGTGCCAGCAGTGATGGGGCTGATGGCTACACCTTC
.	.	TRBV12-3/TRBV12-4	TRBJ2-5	CASSFTLEFKETQYF	TGTGCCAGCAGTTTCACACTTGAATTCAAAGAGACCCAGTACTTC
.	many	TRBV30	TRBJ2-3	CAWSLADTQYF	TGTGCCTGGAGTCTAGCCGATACGCAGTATTTT
TRBD1	many	TRBV6-2/TRBV6-3	TRBJ2-1	CASSYPSLGTGANEQFF	TGTGCCAGCAGTTACCCTAGTCTTGGGACAGGGGCCAATGAGCAGTTCTTC
TRBD2	many	TRBV6-1	TRBJ2-7	CASSITSVGTYEQYF	TGTGCCAGCAGTATAACTAGCGTCGGGACCTACGAGCAGTACTTC
.	few	TRBV9	TRBJ1-1	CASSVEGGHSGTEAFF	TGTGCCAGCAGCGTAGAAGGGGGGCATAGTGGCACTGAAGCTTTCTTT
TRBD1	.	TRBV5-1	TRBJ2-7	CASSTRDRTNSYEQYF	TGCGCCAGCAGCACCCGGGACAGGACAAACTCCTACGAGCAGTACTTC
.	.	TRBV28	TRBJ2-7	CAGSTPYEQYF	TGTGCCGGCAGTACGCCATACGAGCAGTACTTC
.	many	TRBV19	TRBJ2-5	CASSPWAQDQETQYF	TGTGCCAGTAGCCCTTGGGCACAGGACCAAGAGACCCAGTACTTC